This T cell receptor beta chain was recorded in a study of regulatory T cells in long-lasting Graves disease. Points from the study as a whole: There was favoring of TRBV28, TRBJ1-2 and TRBJ2-5 in persistent disease.

Noted time point: newly diagnosed GD, antithyroid drugs for less than 3 months. From RNA extracted from PBMCs, the TCR library was made. V lost 6 bases to trimming and J lost 1 base; unmatched junction nucleotides: 8. Germline V lookup: CDR1 DFQATT, CDR2 SNEGSKA (reference sequence). This CDR3 contains 15 residues. Note on this clonotype: Its antigen is not identified.

For TCR beta, libraries came from iRepertoire HTBI primers and Arm-PCR of CDR3 regions. TCRdb reprocessed the multiplex PCR reads with MiXCR, giving one entry per CDR3 protein. The sample has 450,000 to 500,000 distinct CDR3 sequences; about a sixth are singletons. The same sample was also studied in work on T cells in Graves' hyperthyroidism and ophthalmopathy. As that study records: Separating ophthalmopathy from stable hyperthyroidism was achieved by a 13 V-J model.

The sequence derives from a middle-aged man with Graves disease. The V gene is TRBV20-1, the J gene TRBJ2-5; TRBD2 aligns across 10 bases. The input for sequencing was peripheral blood mononuclear cells (PBMCs), taken at new diagnosis, from a patient treated with antithyroid drugs. The CDR3 sequence: CSAVPRLAGQETQYF. As DNA, the CDR3 is TGCAGTGCCGTCCCAAGACTAGCGGGCCAAGAGACCCAGTACTTC.